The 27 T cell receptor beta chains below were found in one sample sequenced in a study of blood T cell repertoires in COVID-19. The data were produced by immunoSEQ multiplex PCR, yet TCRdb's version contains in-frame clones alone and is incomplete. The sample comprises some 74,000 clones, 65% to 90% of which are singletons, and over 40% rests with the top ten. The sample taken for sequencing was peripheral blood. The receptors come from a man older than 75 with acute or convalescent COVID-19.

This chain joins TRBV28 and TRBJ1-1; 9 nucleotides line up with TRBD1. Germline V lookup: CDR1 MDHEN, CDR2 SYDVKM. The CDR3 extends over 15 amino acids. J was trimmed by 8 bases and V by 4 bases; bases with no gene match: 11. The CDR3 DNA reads TGTGCCAGCAGTTCACCATATGGGGGACAGGGAGAAGCTTTCTTT. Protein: CASSSPYGGQGEAFF.

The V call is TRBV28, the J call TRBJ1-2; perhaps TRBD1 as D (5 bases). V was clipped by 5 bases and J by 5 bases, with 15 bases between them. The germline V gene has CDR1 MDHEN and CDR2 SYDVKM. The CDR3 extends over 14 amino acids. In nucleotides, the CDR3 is TGTGCCAGCAGTACTCGACAGCTAGAATATGGCTACACCTTC. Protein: CASSTRQLEYGYTF.

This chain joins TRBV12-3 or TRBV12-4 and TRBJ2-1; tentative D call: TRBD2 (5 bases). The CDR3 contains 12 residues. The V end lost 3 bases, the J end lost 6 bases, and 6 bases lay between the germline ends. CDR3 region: CASSFGGNEQFF. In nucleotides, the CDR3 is TGTGCCAGCAGTTTTGGAGGCAATGAGCAGTTCTTC.

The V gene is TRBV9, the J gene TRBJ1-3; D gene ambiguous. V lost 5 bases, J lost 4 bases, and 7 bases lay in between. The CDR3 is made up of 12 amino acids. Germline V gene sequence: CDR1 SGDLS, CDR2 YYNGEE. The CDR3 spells CASRNTGNTIYF. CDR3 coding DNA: TGTGCCAGCAGAAACACAGGAAACACCATATATTTT.

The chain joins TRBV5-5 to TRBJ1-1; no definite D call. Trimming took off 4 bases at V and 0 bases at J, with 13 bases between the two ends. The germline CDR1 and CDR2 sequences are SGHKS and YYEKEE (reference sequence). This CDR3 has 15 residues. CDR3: CASSLVRGLNTEAFF. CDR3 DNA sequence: TGTGCCAGCAGCCTGGTTCGGGGTTTGAACACTGAAGCTTTCTTT.

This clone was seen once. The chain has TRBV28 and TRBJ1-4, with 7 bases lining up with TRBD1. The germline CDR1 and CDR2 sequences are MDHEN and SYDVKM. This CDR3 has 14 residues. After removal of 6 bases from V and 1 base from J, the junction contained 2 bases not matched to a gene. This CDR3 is CASRAGGTNEKLFF. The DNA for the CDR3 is TGTGCCAGCAGGGCAGGGGGAACTAATGAAAAACTGTTTTTT.

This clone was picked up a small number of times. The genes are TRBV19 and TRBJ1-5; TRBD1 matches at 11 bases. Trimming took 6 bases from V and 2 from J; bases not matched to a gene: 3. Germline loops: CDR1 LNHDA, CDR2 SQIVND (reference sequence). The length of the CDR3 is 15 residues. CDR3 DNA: TGTGCCAGTAGCTGGACAGGGGGCGGCAATCAGCCCCAGCATTTT. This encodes CASSWTGGGNQPQHF.

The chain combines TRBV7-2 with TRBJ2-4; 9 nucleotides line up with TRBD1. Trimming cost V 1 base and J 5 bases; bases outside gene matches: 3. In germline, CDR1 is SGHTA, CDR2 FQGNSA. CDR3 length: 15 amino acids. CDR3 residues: CASSLGQGGQNIQYF. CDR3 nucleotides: TGTGCCAGCAGCTTAGGACAGGGGGGTCAAAACATTCAGTACTTC.

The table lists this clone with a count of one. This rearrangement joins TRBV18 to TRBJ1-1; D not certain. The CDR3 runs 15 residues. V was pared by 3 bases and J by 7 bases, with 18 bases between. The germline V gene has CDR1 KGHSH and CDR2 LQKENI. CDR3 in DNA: TGTGCCAGCTCACCCCGGGTCACGGGGAACGGTGAAGCTTTCTTT. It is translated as CASSPRVTGNGEAFF.

CDR3: CASSQAGAGTGELFF. The CDR3 DNA reads as TGTGCCAGCAGCCAAGCTGGGGCTGGAACCGGGGAGCTGTTTTTT. V and J are TRBV14 and TRBJ2-2; possibly TRBD1 for D (5 bases). V was clipped by 1 base and J by 5 bases, with 11 bases between them. Germline assignment: CDR1 SGHDN and CDR2 FVKESK. CDR3 size: 15 residues. Based on the CDR3 plus reference TRBV14 and TRBJ2-2, the full variable domain is EAGVTQFPSHSVIEKGQTVTLRCDPISGHDNLYWYRRVMGKEIKFLLHFVKESKQDESGMPNNRFLAERTGGTYSTLKVQPAELEDSGVYFCASSQAGAGTGELFFGEGSRLTVL.

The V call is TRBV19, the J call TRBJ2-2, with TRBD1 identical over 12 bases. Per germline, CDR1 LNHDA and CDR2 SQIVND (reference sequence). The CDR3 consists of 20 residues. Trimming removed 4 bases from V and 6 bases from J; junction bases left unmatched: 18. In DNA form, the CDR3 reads TGTGCCAGTAGTAGGGAGGTCCCGGGACAGGGGGCAGTTTCGGCCGGGGAGCTGTTTTTT. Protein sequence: CASSREVPGQGAVSAGELFF.

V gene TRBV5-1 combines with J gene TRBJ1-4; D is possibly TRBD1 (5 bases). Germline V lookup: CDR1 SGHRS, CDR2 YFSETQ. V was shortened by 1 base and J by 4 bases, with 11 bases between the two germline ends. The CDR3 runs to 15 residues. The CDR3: CASSLNQGLNEKLFF. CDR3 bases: TGCGCCAGCAGCTTGAATCAGGGACTTAATGAAAAACTGTTTTTT.

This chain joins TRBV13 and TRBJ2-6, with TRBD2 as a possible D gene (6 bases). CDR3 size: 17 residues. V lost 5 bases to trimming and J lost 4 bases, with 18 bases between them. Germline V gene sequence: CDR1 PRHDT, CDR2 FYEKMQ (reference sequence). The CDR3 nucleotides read TGTGCCAGCAGCGGCCCGGGCGGGGCTAAAGGGGCCAACGTCCTGACTTTC. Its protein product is CASSGPGGAKGANVLTF.

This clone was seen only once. CDR3 in DNA: TGCGCCAGCAGCTTTCAGACAGGGGGGAACACTGAAGCTTTCTTT. Its translation: CASSFQTGGNTEAFF. The chain uses TRBV5-1 and TRBJ1-1, with 9 nucleotides matching TRBD1. Germline CDR1 reads SGHRS; CDR2 reads YFSETQ. The CDR3 is made up of 15 amino acids. The trim removed 2 bases at V and 1 base at J, leaving 3 bases unmatched.

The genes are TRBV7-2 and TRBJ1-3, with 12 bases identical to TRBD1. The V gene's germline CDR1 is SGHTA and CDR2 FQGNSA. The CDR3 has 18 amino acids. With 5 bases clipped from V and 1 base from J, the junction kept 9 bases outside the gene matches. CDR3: CASSRGTGGVGSGNTIYF. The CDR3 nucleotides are TGTGCCAGCAGCCGCGGGACAGGGGGCGTCGGTTCTGGAAACACCATATATTTT.

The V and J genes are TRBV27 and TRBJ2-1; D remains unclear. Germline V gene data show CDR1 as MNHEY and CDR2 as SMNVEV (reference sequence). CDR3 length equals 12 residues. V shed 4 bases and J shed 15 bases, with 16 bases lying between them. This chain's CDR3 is CASSWSGLSWFF. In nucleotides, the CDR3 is TGTGCCAGCAGTTGGTCGGGTCTTAGTTGGTTCTTC.

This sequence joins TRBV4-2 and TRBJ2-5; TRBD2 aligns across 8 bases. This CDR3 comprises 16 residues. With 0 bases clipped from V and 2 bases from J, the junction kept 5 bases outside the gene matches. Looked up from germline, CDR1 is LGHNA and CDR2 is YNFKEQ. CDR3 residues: CASSQDVTSGQETQYF. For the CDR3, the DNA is TGTGCCAGCAGCCAAGATGTTACTAGCGGACAAGAGACCCAGTACTTC.

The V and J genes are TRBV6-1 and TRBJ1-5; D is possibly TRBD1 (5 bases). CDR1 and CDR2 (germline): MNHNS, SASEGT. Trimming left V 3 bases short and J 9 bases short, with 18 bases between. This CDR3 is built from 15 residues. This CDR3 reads CASSDPGLLSPPQHF. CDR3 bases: TGTGCCAGCAGTGACCCGGGACTCCTCTCACCGCCCCAGCATTTT.

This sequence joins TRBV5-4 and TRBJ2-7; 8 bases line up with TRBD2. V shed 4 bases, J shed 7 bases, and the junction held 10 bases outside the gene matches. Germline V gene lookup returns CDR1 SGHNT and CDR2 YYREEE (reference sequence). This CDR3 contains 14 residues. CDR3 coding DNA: TGTGCCAGCAGCCCGGGGGGGCTTCGGGTGGAGCAGTACTTC. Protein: CASSPGGLRVEQYF.

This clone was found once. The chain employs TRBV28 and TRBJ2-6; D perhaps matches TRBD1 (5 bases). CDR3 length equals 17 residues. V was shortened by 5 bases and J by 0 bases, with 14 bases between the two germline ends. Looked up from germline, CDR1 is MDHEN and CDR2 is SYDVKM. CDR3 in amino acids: CASSLTQGDSGANVLTF. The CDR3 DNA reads TGTGCCAGCAGTCTTACGCAGGGCGACTCTGGGGCCAACGTCCTGACTTTC. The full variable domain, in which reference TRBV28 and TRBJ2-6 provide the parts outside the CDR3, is DVKVTQSSRYLVKRTGEKVFLECVQDMDHENMFWYRQDPGLGLRLIYFSYDVKMKEKGDIPEGYSVSREKKERFSLILESASTNQTSMYLCASSLTQGDSGANVLTFGAGSRLTVL.

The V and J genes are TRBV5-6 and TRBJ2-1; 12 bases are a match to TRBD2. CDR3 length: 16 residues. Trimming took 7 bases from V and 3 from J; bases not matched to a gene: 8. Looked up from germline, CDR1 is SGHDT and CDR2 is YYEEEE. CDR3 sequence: CASGRRTSGVYNEQFF. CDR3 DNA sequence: TGTGCCAGCGGCCGCCGGACTAGCGGGGTCTACAATGAGCAGTTCTTC. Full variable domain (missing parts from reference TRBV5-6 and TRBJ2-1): DAGVTQSPTHLIKTRGQQVTLRCSPKSGHDTVSWYQQALGQGPQFIFQYYEEEERQRGNFPDRFSGHQFPNYSSELNVNALLLGDSALYLCASGRRTSGVYNEQFFGPGTRLTVL.

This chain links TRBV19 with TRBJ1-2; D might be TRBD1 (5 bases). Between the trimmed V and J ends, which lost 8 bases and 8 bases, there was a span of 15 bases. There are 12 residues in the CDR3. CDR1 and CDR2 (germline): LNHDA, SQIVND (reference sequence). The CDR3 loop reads CASEDSHGGYTF. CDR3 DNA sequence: TGTGCCAGTGAAGACAGCCATGGGGGCTACACCTTC.

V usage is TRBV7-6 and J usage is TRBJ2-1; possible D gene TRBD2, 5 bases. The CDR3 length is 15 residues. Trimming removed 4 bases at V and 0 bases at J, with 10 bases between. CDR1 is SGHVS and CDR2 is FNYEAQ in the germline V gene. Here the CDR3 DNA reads TGTGCCAGCAGCTCCCTGGGGAGCTCCTACAATGAGCAGTTCTTC. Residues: CASSSLGSSYNEQFF.

The CDR3 loop is CASSQLGGVWNEQFF. The CDR3, as DNA: TGTGCCAGCAGCCAATTGGGGGGGGTTTGGAATGAGCAGTTCTTC. V usage is TRBV14 and J usage is TRBJ2-1; TRBD2 matches 7 bases. The junction had 8 bases not matched to a gene; V was cut back by 2 bases and J by 7 bases. Germline values: CDR1 SGHDN, CDR2 FVKESK. The CDR3 totals 15 residues.

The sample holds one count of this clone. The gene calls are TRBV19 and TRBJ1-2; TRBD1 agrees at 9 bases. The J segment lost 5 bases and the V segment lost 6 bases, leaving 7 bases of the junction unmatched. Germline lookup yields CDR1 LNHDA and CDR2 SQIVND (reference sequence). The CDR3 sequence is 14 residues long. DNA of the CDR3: TGTGCCAGTAGGAGTCCGGACAGGGGTTATGGCTACACCTTC. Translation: CASRSPDRGYGYTF.

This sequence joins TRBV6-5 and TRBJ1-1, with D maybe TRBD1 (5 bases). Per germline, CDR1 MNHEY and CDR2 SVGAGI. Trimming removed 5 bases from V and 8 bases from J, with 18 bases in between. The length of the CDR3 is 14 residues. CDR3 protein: CASSRGVGDSEAFF. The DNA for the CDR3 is TGTGCCAGCAGTCGCGGGGTGGGGGACTCGGAAGCTTTCTTT.

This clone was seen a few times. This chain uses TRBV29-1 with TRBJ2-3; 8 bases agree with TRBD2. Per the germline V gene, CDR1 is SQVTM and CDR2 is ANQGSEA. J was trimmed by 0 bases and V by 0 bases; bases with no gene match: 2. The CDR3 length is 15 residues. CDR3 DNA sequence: TGCAGCGTTGAAGATCAGCGGGGGAGCACAGATACGCAGTATTTT. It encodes CSVEDQRGSTDTQYF.